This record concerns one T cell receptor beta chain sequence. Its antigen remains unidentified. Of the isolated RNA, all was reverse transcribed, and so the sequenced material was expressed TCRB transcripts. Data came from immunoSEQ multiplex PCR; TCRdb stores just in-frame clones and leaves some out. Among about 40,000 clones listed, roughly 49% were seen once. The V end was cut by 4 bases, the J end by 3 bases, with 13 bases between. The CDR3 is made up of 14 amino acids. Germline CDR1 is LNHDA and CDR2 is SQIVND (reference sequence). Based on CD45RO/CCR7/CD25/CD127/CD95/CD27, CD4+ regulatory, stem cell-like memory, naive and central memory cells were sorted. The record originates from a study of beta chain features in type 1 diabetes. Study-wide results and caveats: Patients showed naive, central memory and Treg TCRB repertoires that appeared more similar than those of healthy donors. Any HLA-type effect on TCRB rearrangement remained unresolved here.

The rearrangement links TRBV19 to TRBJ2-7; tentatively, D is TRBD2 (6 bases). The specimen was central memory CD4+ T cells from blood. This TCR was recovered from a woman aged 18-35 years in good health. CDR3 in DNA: TGTGCCAGTAGTAAACGTGACGGGGGCTACGAGCAGTACTTC. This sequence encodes CASSKRDGGYEQYF.